The 16 T cell receptor beta chains below come from one sample, sequenced in a study of regulatory T cells in long-lasting Graves disease (dated by TCRdb to the early 2020s). Preparation of the library involved multiplex PCR. TCRdb names Illumina HiSeq 4000 as the instrument used. iRepertoire HTBI primers and Arm-PCR amplification of CDR3 regions were used to construct TCR beta libraries. TCRdb trimmed public reads at Q25 via fastp, called clones via MiXCR and kept in-frame beta chains. Duplicate CDR3 protein sequences are folded into a single record with the most common DNA and genes. The table for this sample lists about 540,000 distinct CDR3 sequences; approximately 12% of them were counted only once. The ten biggest clones cover roughly 10% of the sample. What this sample's time point label stands for: newly diagnosed GD, antithyroid drugs for less than 3 months. RNA was extracted from PBMCs in TRIzol for both TCR sequencing and RNA sequencing.

The same sample was also used in a study of T cells in Graves' hyperthyroidism and ophthalmopathy.

This material consisted of peripheral blood mononuclear cells (PBMCs), taken at new diagnosis, from a patient treated with antithyroid drugs. Source of these receptors: a man aged 30 to 45 with Graves disease. Donor details come from another sample of the same person, matched by shared clones.

This clonotype came up many times. The chain links TRBV3-1 to TRBJ1-1; D gene ambiguous. V was pared by 2 bases and J by 1 base, with 14 bases between. Germline V lookup: CDR1 LGHDT, CDR2 YNNKEL (reference sequence). This CDR3 is built from 16 residues. This chain's CDR3 is CASSQRRTGGNTEAFF. In DNA form, the CDR3 reads TGTGCCAGCAGCCAAAGACGAACGGGAGGGAACACTGAAGCTTTCTTT.

The chain uses TRBV11-2 and TRBJ1-3, with 7 bases fitting TRBD1. V was pared by 2 bases and J by 8 bases, with 6 bases of the junction left unmatched. Germline V CDR1 and CDR2: SGHAT, FQNNGV. The CDR3 totals 14 residues. The CDR3 loop reads CASSLLTGAHTIYF. The CDR3 DNA follows: TGTGCCAGCAGCTTATTAACAGGGGCCCACACCATATATTTT. The complete variable domain, with remaining parts taken from reference TRBV11-2 and TRBJ1-3, reads EAGVAQSPRYKIIEKRQSVAFWCNPISGHATLYWYQQILGQGPKLLIQFQNNGVVDDSQLPKDRFSAERLKGVDSTLKIQPAKLEDSAVYLCASSLLTGAHTIYFGEGSWLTVV.

This clonotype was counted at least ten times. The chain joins TRBV5-8 to TRBJ2-7; no reliable D call. There are 13 residues in the CDR3. CDR1 and CDR2 (germline): SGHTS, YDEGEE. V gave up 4 bases and J gave up 2 bases, with 10 bases separating them. The CDR3 nucleotides read TGTGCCAGCAGCCCGGGTTACACCTACGAGCAGTACTTC. Protein product: CASSPGYTYEQYF.

The rearrangement joins TRBV14 to TRBJ2-7, with a possible D match to TRBD2 (6 bases). CDR3 length equals 13 residues. The V end was cut by 3 bases, the J end by 7 bases, with 13 bases between. Germline V gives CDR1 SGHDN, CDR2 FVKESK. The CDR3 protein is CASSHPTRGEQYF. Written as DNA, the CDR3 is TGTGCCAGCAGCCACCCGACTAGAGGGGAGCAGTACTTC.

This clonotype came up many times. The chain is built from TRBV7-9 and TRBJ2-1; 10 bases agree with TRBD2. The CDR3 is 16 amino acids. The V and J ends lost 5 bases and 6 bases, in that order; junction bases with no gene match: 10. Per the germline V gene, CDR1 is SEHNR and CDR2 is FQNEAQ (reference sequence). CDR3 residues: CASSPQGLARVNEQFF. The CDR3 nucleotides read TGTGCCAGCAGCCCCCAGGGACTAGCGAGGGTCAATGAGCAGTTCTTC. The full variable domain, with the rest looked up from reference TRBV7-9 and TRBJ2-1, is DTGVSQNPRHKITKRGQNVTFRCDPISEHNRLYWYRQTLGQGPEFLTYFQNEAQLEKSRLLSDRFSAERPKGSFSTLEIQRTEQGDSAMYLCASSPQGLARVNEQFFGPGTRLTVL.

This clonotype appeared many times. The chain couples TRBV27 to TRBJ2-3; D is unresolved. The CDR3 has 13 residues. Germline assignment: CDR1 MNHEY and CDR2 SMNVEV (reference sequence). Between the trimmed V and J ends, which lost 5 bases and 0 bases, there was a span of 6 bases. Here the CDR3 reads CASSGQSTDTQYF. The CDR3 coding sequence is TGTGCCAGCAGTGGCCAAAGCACAGATACGCAGTATTTT.

The rearrangement uses TRBV9 and TRBJ1-1; the D is unclear. The V gene lost 3 bases and the J gene lost 1 base, with 7 bases spanning the gap. Germline V gene sequence: CDR1 SGDLS, CDR2 YYNGEE. This CDR3 is 13 amino acids long. In DNA, the CDR3 is TGTGCCAGCAGCGGGAGGTCGAACACTGAAGCTTTCTTT. It is translated as CASSGRSNTEAFF.

This clonotype has ten or more counts. The J gene is TRBJ2-7, the V gene TRBV11-2; 11 bases match TRBD2. Looked up from germline, CDR1 is SGHAT and CDR2 is FQNNGV. Trimming took 4 bases from V and 5 from J; bases not matched to a gene: 25. The CDR3 has 21 residues. CDR3 amino acids: CASSSLRSIAGGRFSSDEQYF. The CDR3, as DNA: TGTGCCAGCAGCTCACTGCGATCGATAGCGGGAGGGAGGTTCAGTTCTGACGAGCAGTACTTC. Full variable domain (rest looked up from reference TRBV11-2 and TRBJ2-7): EAGVAQSPRYKIIEKRQSVAFWCNPISGHATLYWYQQILGQGPKLLIQFQNNGVVDDSQLPKDRFSAERLKGVDSTLKIQPAKLEDSAVYLCASSSLRSIAGGRFSSDEQYFGPGTRLTVT.

This clonotype occurred many times. J is TRBJ2-7 and V is TRBV6-1; possibly TRBD1 or TRBD2 for D (5 bases each). Trimming removed 7 bases at V and 4 bases at J, with 14 bases between. Germline CDR1 reads MNHNS; CDR2 reads SASEGT. The CDR3 covers 13 residues. CDR3 amino acids: CASMGRPDYEQYF. CDR3 DNA: TGTGCCAGCATGGGACGGCCGGATTACGAGCAGTACTTC.

This sequence joins TRBV12-3 or TRBV12-4 and TRBJ2-3, with 12 nucleotides matching TRBD2. J gave up 4 bases and V 5 bases, and 7 bases lay outside the gene matches. The CDR3 covers 16 residues. The CDR3 bases are TGTGCCAGCAGTGTCAGACTAGCGGGAGAGTCAGATACGCAGTATTTT. Its translation: CASSVRLAGESDTQYF.

This clonotype was counted at least ten times. The genes are TRBV6-9 and TRBJ2-5; 8 bases match TRBD2. The CDR3 is 14 amino acids. V trimming: 3 bases; J trimming: 5 bases; junction bases outside the gene matches: 5. Germline lookup yields CDR1 MNHGY and CDR2 SVAAGI. The DNA of the CDR3 is TGTGCCAGCAGTTACGGGAGGGCCGGGGAGACCCAGTACTTC. Amino acid sequence: CASSYGRAGETQYF.

A remark on this clonotype: Just one base apart from a much larger clone, this may be a read error. This chain joins TRBV2 and TRBJ1-6, with no clear D. CDR3 length: 11 amino acids. CDR1 is SNHLY and CDR2 is FYNNEI in the germline V gene. V was trimmed by 4 bases and J by 14 bases, leaving 9 bases between them. The CDR3 region is CASSVKLALHF. The CDR3 DNA follows: TGTGCCAGCAGTGTAAAGTTGGCCCTCCACTTT.

Many counts were recorded for this clonotype. This sequence joins TRBV6-1 and TRBJ2-3; 10 bases are shared with TRBD2. The germline V gene has CDR1 MNHNS and CDR2 SASEGT. The V segment lost 3 bases and the J segment 0 bases; nucleotides outside the gene matches: 9. This CDR3 comprises 18 residues. CDR3 DNA: TGTGCCAGCAGTGACACCGGGACTAGCGCCCCTAGCACAGATACGCAGTATTTT. This codes for CASSDTGTSAPSTDTQYF.

This clonotype was seen only a few times. J is TRBJ1-2 and V is TRBV24-1; D gene uncertain. Trimming shortened V by 4 bases and J by 5 bases, and 10 bases separated the two germline ends. This CDR3 spans 13 amino acids. Germline V gene lookup returns CDR1 KGHDR and CDR2 SFDVKD. Here the CDR3 DNA reads TGTGCCACCAGTGACCCAACCGAATATGGCTACACCTTC. Its protein is CATSDPTEYGYTF.

In the case of this clonotype: A much larger clone differs from this one at a single base, so this may be a read error. This sequence joins TRBV20-1 and TRBJ2-1, with 12 bases that match TRBD2. Germline values: CDR1 DFQATT, CDR2 SNEGSKA (reference sequence). There are 14 residues in the CDR3. The J segment lost 7 bases and the V segment lost 6 bases, leaving 7 bases of the junction unmatched. The CDR3 DNA is TGCAGTGCCCCGACTAGCGGGAGTAAAAATGAGCAGTTCTTC. Translation: CSAPTSGSKNEQFF.

This clonotype was detected ten times or more. V and J are TRBV20-1 and TRBJ1-1; maybe TRBD1 (6 bases). Trimming stripped 5 bases from V and 5 bases from J, with 15 bases between. Germline V lookup: CDR1 DFQATT, CDR2 SNEGSKA (reference sequence). CDR3 length equals 13 residues. The CDR3 here is CSAPKGGVTEAFF. The DNA for the CDR3 is TGCAGTGCTCCCAAAGGGGGGGTAACTGAAGCTTTCTTT.